This passage covers 32 T cell receptor beta chains from one sample sequenced in a study of T cells in Graves' hyperthyroidism and ophthalmopathy. What was amplified from RNA transcripts were TCR beta CDR3 regions. The TCR CDR3 first-round RT-PCR relied on the HTBI primer set. TCRdb independently ran MiXCR on the multiplex PCR reads; one entry per CDR3 protein. The profile shows fewer than 250,000 distinct CDR3 sequences, approximately 25% of them singletons. The sample consisted of blood. These receptors originate from a woman between 40 and 55 years old with Graves' ophthalmopathy.

This clonotype occurred a few times. The V call is TRBV19, the J call TRBJ2-2, with 11 bases fitting TRBD1. Trimming removed 1 base from V and 4 bases from J; junction bases left unmatched: 8. In germline, CDR1 is LNHDA, CDR2 SQIVND (reference sequence). The CDR3 totals 18 residues. The CDR3 here is CASSIGTGGRSGTGELFF. The CDR3 coding sequence is TGTGCCAGTAGTATAGGGACAGGGGGCCGGTCGGGCACCGGGGAGCTGTTTTTT.

This clonotype was counted ten times or more. The CDR3 sequence is CASALGQAYEQYF. The CDR3 DNA is TGTGCCAGCGCACTTGGACAGGCCTACGAGCAGTACTTC. The V and J genes are TRBV6-1 and TRBJ2-7; 7 bases map to TRBD1. With V trimmed by 8 bases and J by 2 bases, 6 bases remained unmatched. Germline V gene lookup returns CDR1 MNHNS and CDR2 SASEGT. The CDR3 covers 13 residues.

This clonotype has a count of ten or more. The J gene is TRBJ2-5, the V gene TRBV19, with TRBD1 matching 8 bases. Germline assignment: CDR1 LNHDA and CDR2 SQIVND (reference sequence). This CDR3 has 11 amino acids. J lost 4 bases, V lost 10 bases, and 2 bases had no gene match. The CDR3 sequence is CATGQGETQYF. The CDR3, as DNA: TGTGCCACTGGACAGGGAGAGACCCAGTACTTC.

This clonotype was picked up many times. This chain connects TRBV7-2 to TRBJ2-7, with 10 bases identical to TRBD1. Unmatched junction bases numbered 3, after V lost 1 base and J lost 3 bases. The CDR3 extends over 15 amino acids. CDR1 SGHTA and CDR2 FQGNSA come from the germline V gene. As DNA, the CDR3 is TGTGCCAGCAGCTTAGGAAGGACAGGGGGCTACGAGCAGTACTTC. It translates to CASSLGRTGGYEQYF.

V usage is TRBV5-1 and J usage is TRBJ1-1; no definite D call. Trimming left V 1 base short and J 3 bases short, with 7 bases between. There are 13 residues in the CDR3. CDR1 and CDR2 from the germline V gene are SGHRS and YFSETQ. CDR3 loop: CASSLTTYTEAFF. The DNA of the CDR3 is TGCGCCAGCAGCTTGACCACCTACACTGAAGCTTTCTTT.

This clonotype was recorded many times. A much larger clone differs by one base, so this may be a read error. The V and J genes are TRBV6-1 and TRBJ2-7; possibly TRBD2 for D (5 bases). The CDR3 runs to 13 residues. From germline, CDR1 is MNHNS and CDR2 SASEGT. Trimming cost V 10 bases and J 2 bases, with 15 bases left between them. DNA for the CDR3: TGTGCCAACAGCCAGCGGCCCCCCTACGAGCAGTACTTC. Its protein product is CANSQRPPYEQYF.

This chain connects TRBV30 to TRBJ1-2; D remains ambiguous. The germline V gene has CDR1 GTSNPN and CDR2 SVGIG (reference sequence). This CDR3 is 11 amino acids long. V was cut by 0 bases and J by 9 bases, with 8 bases left in between. The CDR3 DNA sequence: TGTGCCTGGAGTGTAGGGTTGAGCTACACCTTC. It encodes CAWSVGLSYTF.

This chain's CDR3 is CASSEGRDPNTGELFF. In DNA, the CDR3 is TGTGCCAGCAGTGAAGGACGGGACCCAAACACCGGGGAGCTGTTTTTT. The chain has TRBV6-1 and TRBJ2-2, with D tentatively TRBD1 or TRBD2 (5 bases each). Per the germline V gene, CDR1 is MNHNS and CDR2 is SASEGT. The ends were cut back, 1 base at V and 2 bases at J, with 11 bases in the middle. The CDR3 contains 16 residues.

At least ten counts were recorded for this clonotype. V usage is TRBV20-1 and J usage is TRBJ1-2; 8 bases line up with TRBD1. The V segment lost 8 bases and the J segment 8 bases; nucleotides outside the gene matches: 10. The CDR3 is 12 amino acids. Germline lookup yields CDR1 DFQATT and CDR2 SNEGSKA (reference sequence). The CDR3 reads CSSDRGTGGYTF. CDR3 coding DNA: TGCAGTTCTGACAGGGGAACGGGGGGCTACACCTTC.

This clonotype was seen many times. V usage is TRBV4-2 and J usage is TRBJ1-1; tentatively, D is TRBD1 (5 bases). This CDR3 has 14 amino acids. In germline, CDR1 is LGHNA, CDR2 YNFKEQ. With 1 base removed from V and 7 bases from J, the gap between germline ends came to 13 bases. The CDR3 is CASSQGPGFDEAFF. CDR3 DNA sequence: TGTGCCAGCAGCCAAGGTCCAGGGTTTGATGAAGCTTTCTTT.

The CDR3 nucleotides read TGTGCCACCAGTGATGGGGGGGCAGGGAGAGATCCCGGGGAGCTGTTTTTT. This codes for CATSDGGAGRDPGELFF. This sequence joins TRBV24-1 and TRBJ2-2; possible D gene TRBD2, 7 bases. Trimming removed 3 bases at V and 6 bases at J, with 19 bases between. The CDR3 is made up of 17 amino acids. The germline CDR1 and CDR2 sequences are KGHDR and SFDVKD.

Regarding this clonotype: This may stem from a read error, because a much larger clone lies one nucleotide away. CDR3 in DNA: TGTGCCAGCAGGGACAGGGAGTCCTACGAGCAGTACTTC. This gives the protein CASRDRESYEQYF. The gene calls are TRBV6-1 and TRBJ2-7; 8 bases fit TRBD1. CDR1 is MNHNS, CDR2 SASEGT, per germline. The CDR3 spans 13 residues. V shed 6 bases and J 1 base; nucleotides not matched to a gene: 2.

This clonotype showed up many times. This chain connects TRBV19 to TRBJ1-1, with D perhaps matching TRBD1 (6 bases). V was shortened by 4 bases and J by 0 bases, with 15 bases between the two germline ends. This CDR3 contains 16 residues. CDR1 is LNHDA and CDR2 is SQIVND in the germline V gene (reference sequence). CDR3 residues: CASSTQGRTMNTEAFF. The DNA for the CDR3 is TGTGCCAGTAGTACACAGGGCCGGACTATGAACACTGAAGCTTTCTTT.

This clonotype was counted at least ten times. The chain uses TRBV11-1 and TRBJ2-2; 8 nucleotides align to TRBD2. CDR3 length equals 16 residues. Per the germline V gene, CDR1 is SGHAT and CDR2 is FQDESV (reference sequence). Losses at the gene ends were 0 bases for V and 5 bases for J; bases not matched to a gene: 5. The CDR3, as DNA: TGTGCCAGCAGCTTAGCGCAAGCGGGAGAGACCGGGGAGCTGTTTTTT. Translated, it gives CASSLAQAGETGELFF.

This clonotype was seen a single time. This chain joins TRBV28 and TRBJ2-4, with D uncertain. Germline V gene data show CDR1 as MDHEN and CDR2 as SYDVKM. The CDR3 covers 12 residues. CDR3 sequence: CAVLTGKNIQYF. In nucleotides, the CDR3 is TGTGCTGTGCTCACGGGCAAAAACATTCAGTACTTC.

The gene calls are TRBV29-1 and TRBJ2-2; D remains ambiguous. The germline V gene encodes CDR1 SQVTM and CDR2 ANQGSEA. This CDR3 contains 13 residues. Trimming removed 3 bases from V and 3 bases from J, with 8 bases in between. CDR3 in DNA: TGCAGCGTTGAGGCAGTCGACACCGGGGAGCTGTTTTTT. Translating gives CSVEAVDTGELFF.

In its sample, this clonotype was seen many times. DNA of the CDR3: TGTGCCAGCAGTGTGGGACTCCTATACGGGGAGACCCAGTACTTC. It specifies CASSVGLLYGETQYF. The rearrangement uses TRBV28 and TRBJ2-5, with D possibly matching TRBD2 (6 bases). CDR3 length: 15 amino acids. The V end was cut by 5 bases, the J end by 5 bases, with 18 bases between. Looked up from germline, CDR1 is MDHEN and CDR2 is SYDVKM.

This clonotype showed up many times. This chain uses TRBV6-5 with TRBJ1-6; 9 bases line up with TRBD1. This CDR3 comprises 14 residues. The V gene's germline CDR1 is MNHEY and CDR2 SVGAGI. V dropped 5 bases and J dropped 8; count of bases not matched to a gene: 4. The CDR3 DNA reads as TGTGCCAGCAGTCACCGGACAGGGGATTCACCCCTCCACTTT. Translation: CASSHRTGDSPLHF.

The chain uses TRBV10-3 and TRBJ1-1; D unclear. From germline, CDR1 is ENHRY and CDR2 SYGVKD. CDR3 length: 14 residues. Trimming left V 3 bases short and J 2 bases short, with 10 bases between. CDR3 sequence: CAISDPGGNTEAFF. The CDR3 region has the DNA TGTGCCATCAGTGACCCGGGCGGTAACACTGAAGCTTTCTTT.

The V and J genes are TRBV2 and TRBJ1-2; D perhaps matches TRBD1 (5 bases). CDR3 length equals 14 residues. V lost 7 bases, J lost 6 bases, and 18 bases lay in between. Germline CDR1 is SNHLY and CDR2 is FYNNEI. CDR3 coding DNA: TGTGCCAGCACCGAACGGGGGAGGGGCGATGGCTACACCTTC. Its protein product is CASTERGRGDGYTF.

This clonotype has ten or more counts. In DNA form, the CDR3 reads TGTGCCAGCAGCGCCATCGACAGGGGTATTTACGAGCAGTACTTC. It codes for CASSAIDRGIYEQYF. V is TRBV6-1 and J is TRBJ2-7; 8 nucleotides agree with TRBD1. The V gene's germline CDR1 is MNHNS and CDR2 SASEGT. The V and J ends lost 6 bases and 4 bases, in that order; junction bases with no gene match: 11. This CDR3 is built from 15 residues.

V and J are TRBV7-8 and TRBJ2-7; no reliable D call. CDR3 length: 17 residues. The germline V gene encodes CDR1 SGHVS and CDR2 FQNEAQ. The ends were cut back, 5 bases at V and 3 bases at J, with 23 bases in the middle. The DNA for the CDR3 is TGTGCCAGCAGCGCCCAGGCCGGGTGGTCTAGGATCTACGAGCAGTACTTC. Translating gives CASSAQAGWSRIYEQYF.

The chain carries TRBV6-5 and TRBJ1-2; D remains ambiguous. CDR3 length: 13 amino acids. CDR1 is MNHEY, CDR2 SVGAGI, per germline. Trimming pared 2 bases from V and 8 bases from J, leaving 12 bases between. CDR3: CASSYTPREGYTF. The CDR3 DNA reads TGTGCCAGCAGTTACACTCCGCGCGAGGGCTACACCTTC.

This clonotype has just one count. This sequence joins TRBV28 and TRBJ2-7; 9 positions match TRBD1. This CDR3 spans 14 amino acids. Germline CDR1 MDHEN, CDR2 SYDVKM. Losses at the gene ends were 5 bases for V and 7 bases for J; bases not matched to a gene: 9. The CDR3 here is CASSPGDRAEEQYF. The CDR3 DNA reads as TGTGCCAGCAGTCCCGGGGACAGGGCTGAGGAGCAGTACTTC.

This clonotype showed up many times. V usage is TRBV19 and J usage is TRBJ2-5; tentatively, D is TRBD2 (6 bases). CDR3 size: 16 residues. Germline V gives CDR1 LNHDA, CDR2 SQIVND (reference sequence). Trimming stripped 4 bases from V and 5 bases from J, with 20 bases between. DNA for the CDR3: TGTGCCAGTAGTACACCACTAGCCGGCGCAAGGGAGACCCAGTACTTC. Its protein is CASSTPLAGARETQYF.

The CDR3 protein is CASSLWARSLDTEAFF. In nucleotides, the CDR3 is TGTGCCAGCAGTTTATGGGCCAGGAGCTTGGACACTGAAGCTTTCTTT. J is TRBJ1-1 and V is TRBV28; no clear D gene. This CDR3 is 16 amino acids long. Germline CDR1 reads MDHEN; CDR2 reads SYDVKM. V was pared by 0 bases and J by 3 bases, with 14 bases between.

This rearrangement joins TRBV5-1 to TRBJ1-1, with D possibly being TRBD1 (6 bases). CDR1 SGHRS and CDR2 YFSETQ come from the germline V gene. Trimming took 5 bases from V and 8 from J, leaving 13 bases between them. This CDR3 has 12 residues. In DNA, the CDR3 is TGCGCCAGCAGTTCTCCGGGACAAGAAGCTTTCTTT. Translation gives CASSSPGQEAFF.

CDR3 region: CASSGVAGTEETQYF. CDR3 DNA: TGTGCCAGCAGTGGGGTAGCGGGGACGGAAGAGACCCAGTACTTC. This chain uses TRBV6-1 with TRBJ2-5; 8 positions agree with TRBD2. The CDR3 has 15 amino acids. The germline gives CDR1 MNHNS, CDR2 SASEGT. The trim removed 4 bases at V and 3 bases at J, leaving 7 bases unmatched.

The genes are TRBV20-1 and TRBJ1-6; D is uncertain. The ends were cut back, 1 base at V and 4 bases at J, with 2 bases in the middle. The CDR3 contains 12 residues. Germline-derived CDR1 and CDR2 are DFQATT and SNEGSKA (reference sequence). CDR3 protein: CSARGYNSPLHF. In DNA form, the CDR3 reads TGCAGTGCTAGAGGGTATAATTCACCCCTCCACTTT.

The V gene is TRBV12-3 or TRBV12-4, the J gene TRBJ1-1, with D possibly TRBD1 on 6 matching bases. V shed 5 bases and J shed 4 bases, with 17 bases lying between them. This CDR3 comprises 15 residues. CDR3 sequence: CASSPTGSPLTEAFF. CDR3 DNA: TGTGCCAGCAGTCCGACAGGCTCCCCCCTCACTGAAGCTTTCTTT.

This clonotype was seen repeatedly, ten times or more. This rearrangement joins TRBV6-5 to TRBJ1-1; no definite D call. This CDR3 comprises 14 residues. CDR1 and CDR2 from the germline V gene are MNHEY and SVGAGI. Trimming removed 0 bases from V and 5 bases from J, with 10 bases in between. The CDR3 nucleotides are TGTGCCAGCAGTTACTCGCGGAGTCGGACTGAAGCTTTCTTT. Its protein product is CASSYSRSRTEAFF.

This clonotype came up a few times. The V gene is TRBV6-2 or TRBV6-3, the J gene TRBJ1-1, with 8 bases matching TRBD1. Germline V CDR1 and CDR2: MNHEY, SVGEGT. The CDR3 sequence is 13 residues long. The V and J ends lost 6 bases and 4 bases, in that order; junction bases with no gene match: 4. CDR3: CASRLGQGTEAFF. The CDR3 region has the DNA TGTGCCAGCAGACTCGGACAGGGCACTGAAGCTTTCTTT.